One sample yielded the 22 T cell receptor beta chains listed below, sequenced in a study of blood T cells in healthy people across ages (dated by TCRdb to between 2014 and 2017). Libraries were built with 5' RACE. The instrument given in TCRdb is Illumina HiSeq 2500. The second PCR ran for roughly 7 to 12 cycles and used a J-beta primer mix along with a sample-barcoded 5' primer. The raw public data were reprocessed by TCRdb itself: fastp quality trimming at Q25, MiXCR clonotype calling, in-frame beta chains only. Rows with a matching CDR3 protein are joined into one entry that keeps the most common DNA and genes. This sample holds over 1,500,000 distinct CDR3 sequences; just under 50% were observed only once. Less than 2.5% of the sample belongs to the ten largest clones. The specimen was blood. The receptors were sampled from a woman aged 35 to 49 in good health.

This clonotype was seen more than once but under ten times. The V gene is TRBV27, the J gene TRBJ1-6; no definite D call. Germline CDR1 and CDR2: MNHEY and SMNVEV (reference sequence). The CDR3 totals 15 residues. V lost 5 bases and J 0 bases, leaving 8 bases between the germline ends. The CDR3 nucleotides read TGTGCCAGCAGTGATGCCTACTCCTATAATTCACCCCTCCACTTT. As protein: CASSDAYSYNSPLHF.

This chain uses TRBV5-5 with TRBJ2-5; D is perhaps TRBD1 (6 bases). The germline V and J ends were trimmed by 6 bases and 2 bases, with 17 bases remaining between them. Per germline, CDR1 SGHKS and CDR2 YYEKEE (reference sequence). The CDR3 has 15 residues. This CDR3 is CASNFGQLGQETQYF. The DNA for the CDR3 is TGTGCCAGCAACTTCGGACAGCTGGGGCAAGAGACCCAGTACTTC.

This clonotype was observed a few times. The V call is TRBV24-1, the J call TRBJ2-5; 10 positions match TRBD1. Germline trimming cut 7 bases from V and 5 bases from J; bases unmatched to any gene: 9. Germline CDR1 reads KGHDR; CDR2 reads SFDVKD. The length of the CDR3 is 15 residues. The CDR3 DNA follows: TGTGCCACCAGCAATCCGGGACAGGGGTTGGAGACCCAGTACTTC. Protein: CATSNPGQGLETQYF.

The sample holds a few counts of this clonotype. The rearrangement joins TRBV20-1 to TRBJ1-2, with D possibly being TRBD1 (6 bases). The CDR3 sequence is 15 residues long. V dropped 1 base and J dropped 3 bases, with 15 bases sitting between them. Germline CDR1 is DFQATT and CDR2 is SNEGSKA (reference sequence). The DNA of the CDR3 is TGCAGTGCTAGAGCCCGGGGGAGGGGGGACTATGGCTACACCTTC. Amino acids: CSARARGRGDYGYTF.

The gene calls are TRBV15 and TRBJ1-4, with 10 bases that match TRBD1. V was pared by 3 bases and J by 8 bases, with 6 bases of the junction left unmatched. Germline V lookup: CDR1 LNHNV, CDR2 YYDKDF (reference sequence). This CDR3 contains 15 residues. The CDR3 region is CATSRAGTGDEKLFF. The CDR3 DNA is TGTGCCACCAGCAGGGCCGGGACAGGGGACGAAAAACTGTTTTTT. The variable domain in full, with the rest retrieved from reference TRBV15 and TRBJ1-4, is DAMVIQNPRYQVTQFGKPVTLSCSQTLNHNVMYWYQQKSSQAPKLLFHYYDKDFNNEADTPDNFQSRRPNTSFCFLDIRSPGLGDTAMYLCATSRAGTGDEKLFFGSGTQLSVL.

Only a few counts were recorded for this clonotype. The chain employs TRBV4-3 and TRBJ1-2, with D perhaps matching TRBD1 (5 bases). This CDR3 comprises 15 residues. CDR1 and CDR2 (germline): LGHNA, YSLEER. Trimming left V 0 bases short and J 7 bases short, with 15 bases between. The CDR3 loop reads CASSQDRGWGGGYTF. CDR3 DNA: TGCGCCAGCAGCCAAGATAGAGGTTGGGGGGGTGGCTACACCTTC.

The chain recombines TRBV2 with TRBJ1-1, with a possible D match to TRBD1 (5 bases). CDR3 length: 16 amino acids. The germline V and J ends were trimmed by 8 bases and 4 bases, with 23 bases remaining between them. Germline-derived CDR1 and CDR2 are SNHLY and FYNNEI. CDR3 loop: CASGDRGRAGFTEAFF. The CDR3 DNA follows: TGTGCCAGCGGAGATCGTGGCAGGGCAGGATTCACTGAAGCTTTCTTT. Using reference TRBV2 and TRBJ1-1 for the parts outside the CDR3, the full variable domain is EPEVTQTPSHQVTQMGQEVILRCVPISNHLYFYWYRQILGQKVEFLVSFYNNEISEKSEIFDDQFSVERPDGSNFTLKIRSTKLEDSAMYFCASGDRGRAGFTEAFFGQGTRLTVV.

V is TRBV7-2 and J is TRBJ2-3; D unclear. V lost 5 bases to trimming and J lost 1 base, with 13 bases between them. The CDR3 extends over 15 amino acids. CDR1 is SGHTA and CDR2 is FQGNSA in the germline V gene. CDR3 nucleotides: TGTGCCAGCAGCGACAATGGGGTGGGCACAGATACGCAGTATTTT. This sequence encodes CASSDNGVGTDTQYF.

The chain couples TRBV10-3 to TRBJ2-7, with D unresolved. Trimming left V 0 bases short and J 1 base short, with 16 bases between. Germline CDR1 is ENHRY and CDR2 is SYGVKD. The CDR3 is made up of 17 amino acids. The CDR3 DNA follows: TGTGCCATCAGTGAGTCGTCTTGGCGGCAGATTTCCTACGAGCAGTACTTC. Protein sequence: CAISESSWRQISYEQYF.

V usage is TRBV27 and J usage is TRBJ2-1; the match to TRBD2 covers 8 bases. The V segment lost 2 bases and the J segment 6 bases; nucleotides outside the gene matches: 9. Germline assignment: CDR1 MNHEY and CDR2 SMNVEV (reference sequence). The CDR3 is 16 residues long. The DNA for the CDR3 is TGTGCCAGCAGTTTACTCGGGGGGGCCTTGCTCAATGAGCAGTTCTTC. It yields the protein CASSLLGGALLNEQFF.

The chain links TRBV9 to TRBJ2-5; TRBD2 matches 7 bases. Germline CDR1 reads SGDLS; CDR2 reads YYNGEE. CDR3 length: 14 residues. The V segment lost 1 base and the J segment 5 bases; nucleotides outside the gene matches: 5. CDR3 protein: CASSVRDYRETQYF. The CDR3 DNA sequence: TGTGCCAGCAGCGTACGGGACTACCGGGAGACCCAGTACTTC.

The V call is TRBV7-2, the J call TRBJ2-5; 9 bases are a match to TRBD1. This CDR3 region has 15 residues. Trimming took 5 bases from V and 5 from J; bases not matched to a gene: 9. Looked up from germline, CDR1 is SGHTA and CDR2 is FQGNSA. This CDR3 is CASSAQGARDETQYF. The CDR3 DNA reads TGTGCCAGCAGCGCACAGGGGGCGCGGGACGAGACCCAGTACTTC.

The V call is TRBV7-2, the J call TRBJ1-6; D may be TRBD1 (6 bases). V lost 0 bases to trimming and J lost 10 bases, with 13 bases between them. Germline lookup yields CDR1 SGHTA and CDR2 FQGNSA. CDR3 length equals 15 residues. The CDR3: CASSLARGVNSPLHF. CDR3 DNA: TGTGCCAGCAGCTTAGCTAGGGGGGTTAACTCACCCCTCCACTTT.

The J gene is TRBJ2-7, the V gene TRBV13; TRBD1 matches at 10 bases. The V segment lost 0 bases and the J segment 7 bases; nucleotides outside the gene matches: 12. Germline CDR1 and CDR2: PRHDT and FYEKMQ (reference sequence). The CDR3 loop spans 17 amino acids. This CDR3 is CASSLGLTGTGAGEQYF. The CDR3 DNA is TGTGCCAGCAGCTTAGGCCTAACCGGGACAGGGGCGGGAGAGCAGTACTTC.

About this clonotype: A much larger clone is a single base away; this may be a read error. The rearrangement uses TRBV20-1 and TRBJ2-5; the D is unclear. The DNA end favors TRBJ2-1, so the J call may be wrong. CDR3 length: 12 residues. CDR1 is DFQATT, CDR2 SNEGSKA, per germline (reference sequence). The CDR3: CSAPPNQETQFF. CDR3 sequence (DNA): TGCAGTGCCCCCCCCAACCAAGAGACCCAGTTCTTC.

This chain uses TRBV6-2 or TRBV6-3 with TRBJ1-5, with 7 bases identical to TRBD1. The CDR3 length is 17 residues. The germline CDR1 and CDR2 sequences are MNHEY and SVGEGT. V lost 5 bases, J lost 0 bases, and 10 bases stayed unmatched. The CDR3 region has the DNA TGTGCCAGCAGTGACGGGACAGCGGCCTATAGCAATCAGCCCCAGCATTTT. Translated, it gives CASSDGTAAYSNQPQHF.

This clonotype was recorded a few times. The V call is TRBV6-5, the J call TRBJ2-1; a possible D gene is TRBD1 (6 bases). CDR1 is MNHEY, CDR2 SVGAGI, per germline. V was clipped by 7 bases and J by 0 bases, with 13 bases between them. The CDR3 length is 15 residues. The CDR3 DNA reads TGTGCCAGCAATACAGGGAGAAGCTCCTACAATGAGCAGTTCTTC. This translates into CASNTGRSSYNEQFF.

This clonotype was counted a few times. The chain combines TRBV5-1 with TRBJ2-7; 12 bases fit TRBD2. Trimming at V came to 3 bases and at J to 1 base, leaving 5 bases not matched to a gene. The germline V gene encodes CDR1 SGHRS and CDR2 YFSETQ. This CDR3 has 16 amino acids. The DNA of the CDR3 is TGCGCCAGCAGCTCCGGACTAGCGGGGATTTCCTACGAGCAGTACTTC. It codes for CASSSGLAGISYEQYF.

In its sample, this clonotype was seen a few times. An end of the junction does not agree with germline; a read error may underlie this. The chain is built from TRBV7-7 and TRBJ2-5, with 9 bases that match TRBD1. The CDR3 sequence is 15 residues long. Germline CDR1 is SSHAT and CDR2 is FNYEAQ (reference sequence). CDR3 bases: TGTGCTAGCAGCGCACGGACAGGGGAGAGAGAGACCCAGTACTTC. It specifies CASSARTGERETQYF.

The count of this clonotype is one. V gene TRBV7-3 combines with J gene TRBJ2-3; D possibly uses TRBD1 or TRBD2 (6 bases each). This CDR3 comprises 16 residues. The V end lost 6 bases, the J end lost 4 bases, and 20 bases lay between the germline ends. Per germline, CDR1 SGHTA and CDR2 FQGTGA. The CDR3 loop is CASRRNPSGASDTQYF. The CDR3 bases are TGTGCCAGCAGACGCAATCCGTCGGGGGCCTCAGATACGCAGTATTTT. Full variable domain (remainder filled in from reference TRBV7-3 and TRBJ2-3): GAGVSQTPSNKVTEKGKYVELRCDPISGHTALYWYRQSLGQGPEFLIYFQGTGAADDSGLPNDRFFAVRPEGSVSTLKIQRTERGDSAVYLCASRRNPSGASDTQYFGPGTRLTVL.

J is TRBJ2-1 and V is TRBV6-2 or TRBV6-3; TRBD2 aligns across 7 bases. V dropped 3 bases and J dropped 9; count of bases not matched to a gene: 11. Germline assignment: CDR1 MNHEY and CDR2 SVGEGT. This CDR3 contains 15 residues. As DNA, the CDR3 is TGTGCCAGCAGTTATCCCAGCGGGGCAGAGACTGAGCAGTTCTTC. It yields the protein CASSYPSGAETEQFF.

This clonotype was seen a handful of times. The chain employs TRBV6-6 and TRBJ2-6, with D tentatively TRBD1 (7 bases). V lost 6 bases and J 9 bases, leaving 24 bases between the germline ends. The CDR3 has 17 residues. Germline V lookup: CDR1 MNHNY, CDR2 SVGAGI (reference sequence). The CDR3 DNA is TGTGCCAGCAGCCAACAGAGACAGGGACTTGGCGTCAACGTCCTGACTTTC. Residues: CASSQQRQGLGVNVLTF.